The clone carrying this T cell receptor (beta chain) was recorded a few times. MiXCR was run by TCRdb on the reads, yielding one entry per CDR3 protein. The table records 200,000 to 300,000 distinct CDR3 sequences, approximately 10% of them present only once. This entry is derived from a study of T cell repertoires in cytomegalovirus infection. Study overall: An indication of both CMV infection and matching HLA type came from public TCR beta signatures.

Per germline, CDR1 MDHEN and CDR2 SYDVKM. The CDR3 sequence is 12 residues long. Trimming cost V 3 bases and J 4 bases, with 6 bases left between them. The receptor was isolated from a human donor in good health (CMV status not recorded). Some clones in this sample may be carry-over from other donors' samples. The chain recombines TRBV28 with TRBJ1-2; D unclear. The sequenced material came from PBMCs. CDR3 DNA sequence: TGTGCCAGCAGTTTGCCCATCTATGGCTACACCTTC. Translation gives CASSLPIYGYTF.